This T cell receptor (beta chain) originates from a study of T cell responses to AZD1222 COVID-19 vaccine. In the case of this clone: Its antigen is as yet unknown.

Method: immunoSEQ multiplex PCR; TCRdb's copy keeps in-frame clones and lacks some. The sample has about 100,000 clones; 85% to 95% are singletons. Study results and caveats: Nearly half of spike-specific TCRs reportedly target variant regions that are unmutated in the B.1.351 and B.1.1.7 variants. None of the repertoires were sampled until the peak T cell response had passed.

The length of the CDR3 is 14 residues. V shed 5 bases and J 3 bases; nucleotides not matched to a gene: 1. Germline V gives CDR1 MDHEN, CDR2 SYDVKM. The chain is built from TRBV28 and TRBJ2-1; 10 nucleotides agree with TRBD2. Sequenced here: peripheral blood, sampled on day 0 of AZD1222 vaccination. This TCR came from an adult in good health. CDR3 nucleotide sequence: TGTGCCAGCAGTGGACTAGCGGTCTACAATGAGCAGTTCTTC. Amino acids: CASSGLAVYNEQFF.